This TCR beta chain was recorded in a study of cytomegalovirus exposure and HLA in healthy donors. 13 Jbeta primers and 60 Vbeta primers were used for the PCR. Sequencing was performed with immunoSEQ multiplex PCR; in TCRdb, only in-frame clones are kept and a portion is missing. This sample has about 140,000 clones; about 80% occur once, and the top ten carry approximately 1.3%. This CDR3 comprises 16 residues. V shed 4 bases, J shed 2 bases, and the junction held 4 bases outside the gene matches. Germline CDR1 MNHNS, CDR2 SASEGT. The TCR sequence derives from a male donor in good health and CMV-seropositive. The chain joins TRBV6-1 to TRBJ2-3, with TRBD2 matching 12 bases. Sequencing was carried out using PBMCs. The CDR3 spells CASSVLAGGNTDTQYF. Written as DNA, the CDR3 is TGTGCCAGCAGTGTCCTAGCGGGAGGGAACACAGATACGCAGTATTTT.